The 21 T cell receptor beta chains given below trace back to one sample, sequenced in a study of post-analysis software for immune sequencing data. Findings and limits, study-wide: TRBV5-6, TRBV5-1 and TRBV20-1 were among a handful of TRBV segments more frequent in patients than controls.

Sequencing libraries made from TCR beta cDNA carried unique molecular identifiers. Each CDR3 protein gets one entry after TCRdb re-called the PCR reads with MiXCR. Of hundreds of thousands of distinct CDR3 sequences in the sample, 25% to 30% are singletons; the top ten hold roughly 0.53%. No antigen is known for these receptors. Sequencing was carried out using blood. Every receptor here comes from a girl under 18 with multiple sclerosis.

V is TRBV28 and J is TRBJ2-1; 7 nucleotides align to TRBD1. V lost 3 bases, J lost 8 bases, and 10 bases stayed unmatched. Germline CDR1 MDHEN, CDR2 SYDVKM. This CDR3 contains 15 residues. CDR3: CASSFPPRGGHEQFF. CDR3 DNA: TGTGCCAGCAGTTTCCCACCTCGAGGGGGCCATGAGCAGTTCTTC.

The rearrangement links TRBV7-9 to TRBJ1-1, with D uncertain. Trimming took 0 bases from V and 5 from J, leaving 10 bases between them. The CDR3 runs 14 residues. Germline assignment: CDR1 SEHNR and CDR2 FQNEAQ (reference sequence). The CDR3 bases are TGTGCCAGCAGCTTAGCGCTATTAATAACTGAAGCTTTCTTT. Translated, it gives CASSLALLITEAFF.

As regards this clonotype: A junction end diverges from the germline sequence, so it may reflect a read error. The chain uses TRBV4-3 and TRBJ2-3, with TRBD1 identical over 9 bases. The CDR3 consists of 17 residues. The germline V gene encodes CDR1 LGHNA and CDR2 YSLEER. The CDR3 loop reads CASSHDSGTGFADAQYF. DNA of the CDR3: TGCGCCAGCAGCCATGACTCTGGGACAGGGTTCGCAGATGCGCAGTATTTT.

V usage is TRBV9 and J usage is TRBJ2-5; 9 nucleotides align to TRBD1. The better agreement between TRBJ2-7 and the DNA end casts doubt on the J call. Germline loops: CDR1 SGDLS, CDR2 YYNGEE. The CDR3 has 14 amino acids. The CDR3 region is CASSVEDRGHEQYF. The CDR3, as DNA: TGTGCCAGCAGCGTCGAGGACAGGGGCCACGAGCAGTACTTC.

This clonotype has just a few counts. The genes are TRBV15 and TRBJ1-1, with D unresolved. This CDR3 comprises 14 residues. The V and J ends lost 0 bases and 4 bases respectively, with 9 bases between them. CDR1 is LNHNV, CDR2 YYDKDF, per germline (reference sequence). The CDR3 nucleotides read TGTGCCACCAGCAGAGATGAAAGGAGCACTGAAGCTTTCTTT. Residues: CATSRDERSTEAFF.

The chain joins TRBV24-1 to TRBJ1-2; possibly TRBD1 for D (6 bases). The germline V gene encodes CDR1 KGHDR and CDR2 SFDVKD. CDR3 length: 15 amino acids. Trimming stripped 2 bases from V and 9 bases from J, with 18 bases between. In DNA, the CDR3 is TGTGCCACCAGTGATTCCCGCAGGGGATCTTTTAGCTACACCTTC. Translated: CATSDSRRGSFSYTF.

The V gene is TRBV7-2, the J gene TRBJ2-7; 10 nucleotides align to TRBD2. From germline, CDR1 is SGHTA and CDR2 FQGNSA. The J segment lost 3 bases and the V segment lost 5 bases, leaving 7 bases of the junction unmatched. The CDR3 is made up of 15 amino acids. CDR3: CASSPPSGSSYEQYF. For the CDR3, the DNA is TGTGCCAGCAGCCCACCTAGCGGGAGTAGCTACGAGCAGTACTTC.

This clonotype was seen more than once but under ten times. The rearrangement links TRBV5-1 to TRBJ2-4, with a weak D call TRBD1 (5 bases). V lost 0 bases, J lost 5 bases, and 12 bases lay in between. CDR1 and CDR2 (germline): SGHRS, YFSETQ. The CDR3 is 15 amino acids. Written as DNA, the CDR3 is TGCGCCAGCAGCTTGGGACAGCTTTCTCAAAACATTCAGTACTTC. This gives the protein CASSLGQLSQNIQYF. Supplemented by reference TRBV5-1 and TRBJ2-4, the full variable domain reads KAGVTQTPRYLIKTRGQQVTLSCSPISGHRSVSWYQQTPGQGLQFLFEYFSETQRNKGNFPGRFSGRQFSNSRSEMNVSTLELGDSALYLCASSLGQLSQNIQYFGAGTRLSVL.

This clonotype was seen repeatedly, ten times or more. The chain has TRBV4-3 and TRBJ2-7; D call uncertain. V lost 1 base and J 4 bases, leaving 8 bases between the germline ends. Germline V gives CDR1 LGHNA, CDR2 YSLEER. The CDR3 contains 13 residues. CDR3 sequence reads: CASSQGLVYEQYF. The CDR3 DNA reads TGCGCCAGCAGCCAAGGTTTGGTTTACGAGCAGTACTTC.

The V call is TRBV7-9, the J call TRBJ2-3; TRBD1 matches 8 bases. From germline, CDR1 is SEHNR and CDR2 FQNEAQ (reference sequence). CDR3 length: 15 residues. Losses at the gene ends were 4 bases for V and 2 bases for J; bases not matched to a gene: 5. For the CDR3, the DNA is TGTGCCAGCAGCTCGTGGACAGGGAACACAGATACGCAGTATTTT. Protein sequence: CASSSWTGNTDTQYF.

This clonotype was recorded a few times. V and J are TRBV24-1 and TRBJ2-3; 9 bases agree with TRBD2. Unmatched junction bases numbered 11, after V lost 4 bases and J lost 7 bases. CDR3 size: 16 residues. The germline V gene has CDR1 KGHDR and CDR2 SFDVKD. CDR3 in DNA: TGTGCCACCAGTGACCGGCAAGCGGGGGGACCTAATACGCAGTATTTT. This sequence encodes CATSDRQAGGPNTQYF.

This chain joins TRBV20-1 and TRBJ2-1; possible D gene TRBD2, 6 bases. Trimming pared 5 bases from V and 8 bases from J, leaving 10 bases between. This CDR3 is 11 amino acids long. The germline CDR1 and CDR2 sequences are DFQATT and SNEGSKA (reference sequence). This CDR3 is CSAWGDYEQFF. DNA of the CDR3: TGCAGTGCTTGGGGGGACTATGAGCAGTTCTTC.

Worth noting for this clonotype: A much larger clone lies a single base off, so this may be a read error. CDR3 region: CASSYSREYNERFF. DNA for the CDR3: TGTGCCAGCAGTTACTCCCGAGAATACAATGAGCGGTTCTTC. This chain uses TRBV6-5 with TRBJ2-1; D unclear. The germline V gene has CDR1 MNHEY and CDR2 SVGAGI. The CDR3 runs to 14 residues.

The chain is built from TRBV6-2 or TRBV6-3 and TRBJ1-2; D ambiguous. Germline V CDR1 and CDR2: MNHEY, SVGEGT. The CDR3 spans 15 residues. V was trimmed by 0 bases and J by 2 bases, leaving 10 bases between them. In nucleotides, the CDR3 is TGTGCCAGCAGTTACTCGATAAACCGAAACTATGGCTACACCTTC. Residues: CASSYSINRNYGYTF.

Written as DNA, the CDR3 is TGTGCCAGCAGTACCCCGGTTAGCGGGGGGATGTCCTACAATGAGCAGTTCTTC. Protein: CASSTPVSGGMSYNEQFF. This chain connects TRBV2 to TRBJ2-1; TRBD2 matches at 10 bases. The ends lost 5 bases at V and 1 base at J; junction bases unmatched: 11. This CDR3 spans 18 amino acids. The V gene's germline CDR1 is SNHLY and CDR2 FYNNEI.

Here the CDR3 reads CASSFAGPQNYGYTF. In DNA form, the CDR3 reads TGTGCCAGCAGTTTTGCAGGGCCCCAGAACTATGGCTACACCTTC. The chain uses TRBV12-3 or TRBV12-4 and TRBJ1-2, with D perhaps TRBD1 (5 bases). V dropped 3 bases and J dropped 2 bases, with 13 bases sitting between them. The CDR3 extends over 15 amino acids.

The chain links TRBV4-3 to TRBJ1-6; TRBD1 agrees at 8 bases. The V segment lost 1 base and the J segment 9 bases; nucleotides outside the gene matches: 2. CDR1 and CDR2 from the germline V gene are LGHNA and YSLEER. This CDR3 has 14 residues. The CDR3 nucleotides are TGCGCCAGCAGCCAAGCGCAGGGGGCTTCACCCCTCCACTTT. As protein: CASSQAQGASPLHF.

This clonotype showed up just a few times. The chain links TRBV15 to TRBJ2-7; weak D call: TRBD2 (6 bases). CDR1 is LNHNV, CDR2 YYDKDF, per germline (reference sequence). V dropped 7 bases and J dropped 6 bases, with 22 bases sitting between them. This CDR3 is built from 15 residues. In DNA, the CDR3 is TGTGCCACCATTCAACACTACTGCTGGGACTCCGAGCAGTACTTC. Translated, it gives CATIQHYCWDSEQYF.

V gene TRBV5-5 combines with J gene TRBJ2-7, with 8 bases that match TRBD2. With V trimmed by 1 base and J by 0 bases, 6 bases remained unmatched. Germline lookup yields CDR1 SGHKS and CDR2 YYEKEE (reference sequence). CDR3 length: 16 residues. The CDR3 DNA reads TGTGCCAGCAGCTTGCGGGGGGGCCAAGGCTCCTACGAGCAGTACTTC. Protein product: CASSLRGGQGSYEQYF. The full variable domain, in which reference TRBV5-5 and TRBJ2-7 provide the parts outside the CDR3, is DAGVTQSPTHLIKTRGQQVTLRCSPISGHKSVSWYQQVLGQGPQFIFQYYEKEERGRGNFPDRFSARQFPNYSSELNVNALLLGDSALYLCASSLRGGQGSYEQYFGPGTRLTVT.

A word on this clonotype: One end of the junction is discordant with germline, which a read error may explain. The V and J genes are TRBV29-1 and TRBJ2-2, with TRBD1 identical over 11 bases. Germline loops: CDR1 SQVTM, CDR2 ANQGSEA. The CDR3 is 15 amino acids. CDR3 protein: CSALGQGARTGERFF. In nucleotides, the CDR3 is TGCAGCGCCCTAGGACAGGGGGCGCGAACCGGGGAGCGGTTTTTT.

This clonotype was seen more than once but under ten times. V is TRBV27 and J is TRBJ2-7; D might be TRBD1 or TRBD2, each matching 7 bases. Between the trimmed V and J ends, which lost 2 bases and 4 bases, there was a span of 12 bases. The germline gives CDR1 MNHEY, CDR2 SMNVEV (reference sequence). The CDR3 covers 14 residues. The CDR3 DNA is TGTGCCAGCAGTTTAGGCAGGGGGGGTTACGAGCAGTACTTC. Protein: CASSLGRGGYEQYF.